Listed below are T cell receptor beta chains from one sample, sequenced in a study of blood T cell repertoires in COVID-19. The data were produced by immunoSEQ multiplex PCR, yet TCRdb's version contains in-frame clones alone and is incomplete. The sample has roughly 100,000 clones; roughly nine tenths are singletons. Material for sequencing was peripheral blood. These receptors all come from a human donor with active COVID-19. The donor label of this sample is uncertain. CDR3s include the opening cysteine and the closing phenylalanine or tryptophan. D genes are given only for firm matches. Clone size is stated in some rows and not others, as once, few, many or a class when expanded.

TRBJ2-1,.,TRBV6-1,TRBD2,TGTGCCAGCAGTGAACTAGCGGGGGGGTACAATGAGCAGTTCTTC,CASSELAGGYNEQFF
TRBJ2-7,.,TRBV19,TRBD1,TGTGCCAGTAGTATAGGGACAGGGGGTACCTACGAGCAGTACTTC,CASSIGTGGTYEQYF
TRBJ1-3,.,TRBV5-1,TRBD1,TGCGCCAGCAGCTTAGACAGGGTGTCCGGAAACACCATATATTTT,CASSLDRVSGNTIYF
TRBJ2-5,.,TRBV18,TRBD2,TGTGCCAGCTCACCACCCCCTCGACTAGCGGTTCAAGAGACCCAGTACTTC,CASSPPPRLAVQETQYF
TRBJ1-2,.,TRBV5-1,TRBD1,TGCGCCAGCAGCTCGGGACAGCCTAACTATGGCTACACCTTC,CASSSGQPNYGYTF
TRBJ2-2,.,TRBV19,TRBD2,TGTGCCAGTACCTCCGGACTAGCGGGGCCGGGCACCGGGGAGCTGTTTTTT,CASTSGLAGPGTGELFF
TRBJ1-2,.,TRBV5-6,.,TGTGCCAGCAGCTTCGGCTATGGCTACACCTTC,CASSFGYGYTF
TRBJ1-6,.,TRBV27,TRBD1,TGTGCCAGCAGTCCAGGGACAGGGGTTTCACCCCTCCACTTT,CASSPGTGVSPLHF
TRBJ2-7,.,TRBV7-3,.,TGTGCCAGCAGCTTGGGGCCGGAGCCATACGAGCAGTACTTC,CASSLGPEPYEQYF
TRBJ2-3,.,TRBV7-8,TRBD1,TGTGCCAGCAGTTCGACAGGGAGCATCCAAGATACGCAGTATTTT,CASSSTGSIQDTQYF
TRBJ2-3,once,TRBV4-1,TRBD2,TGCGCCAGCAGCCGGACTAGCGGCACAGATACGCAGTATTTT,CASSRTSGTDTQYF
TRBJ2-1,once,TRBV4-3,TRBD2,TGCGCCAGCAGCCAACGAGGACTAGCGGGGGATGAGCAGTTCTTC,CASSQRGLAGDEQFF
TRBJ1-4,.,TRBV5-6,TRBD1,TGTGCCAGCAGCTTGGCCGGAGGGGACAGCAGCACGCTTTGGGAAAAACTGTTTTTT,CASSLAGGDSSTLWEKLFF
TRBJ2-3,.,TRBV9,.,TGTGCCAGCAGCGTAGAAGCCGGACTTCGCACAGATACGCAGTATTTT,CASSVEAGLRTDTQYF
TRBJ1-5,.,TRBV27,TRBD1,TGTGCCAGCAGTCAAACGACAGGGATGTGGAGTCAGCCCCAGCATTTT,CASSQTTGMWSQPQHF
TRBJ2-1,.,TRBV18,.,TGTGCCAGCTCACCCCCATCGGAGGCGGGTGAGCAGTTCTTC,CASSPPSEAGEQFF
TRBJ2-2,.,TRBV6-5,TRBD2,TGTGCCAGCAGTAGCCTAGCGGGGGTTCCCGGGGAGCTGTTTTTT,CASSSLAGVPGELFF
TRBJ1-1,.,TRBV9,.,TGTGCCAGCAGCCCTCAGGGCCTGCTGAACACTGAAGCTTTCTTT,CASSPQGLLNTEAFF
TRBJ2-3,.,TRBV5-4,.,TGTGCCAGCAGCTTTTGGGTAGCTGGCACAGATACGCAGTATTTT,CASSFWVAGTDTQYF
TRBJ1-2,.,TRBV18,.,TGTGCCAGCTCACCACTGGGGGCGCTTGGTTATAACTATGGCTACACCTTC,CASSPLGALGYNYGYTF
TRBJ2-7,.,TRBV18,.,TGTGCCAGCTCATCAGGGGAGTTCTCCTACGAGCAGTACTTC,CASSSGEFSYEQYF
TRBJ2-7,.,TRBV29-1,.,TGCAGCGTTCGAGGACAGACGTCCTACGAGCAGTACTTC,CSVRGQTSYEQYF
TRBJ2-3,.,TRBV27,TRBD2,TGTGCCAGCAGTTTAAGGGGTAGCGGGGGGGGCACAGATACGCAGTATTTT,CASSLRGSGGGTDTQYF
TRBJ2-1,.,TRBV28,TRBD2,TGTGCCAGCAGTTCTACTAGCGGGGGTTACAATGAGCAGTTCTTC,CASSSTSGGYNEQFF
TRBJ2-7,once,TRBV7-2,TRBD2,TGTGCCAGCAGCTTCGGGGGGGATCGGGAGCAGTACTTC,CASSFGGDREQYF
TRBJ1-2,.,TRBV18,.,TGTGCCAGCTCACCTTCACTGGACTATGGCTACACCTTC,CASSPSLDYGYTF
TRBJ1-5,.,TRBV18,.,TGTGCCAGCTCACCAGGCCGAGGCGCCGGACAGCCCCAGCATTTT,CASSPGRGAGQPQHF
TRBJ2-1,once,TRBV13,.,TGTGCCAGCAGCTTAGAGGGGAACTACTACAATGAGCAGTTCTTC,CASSLEGNYYNEQFF
TRBJ1-1,.,TRBV5-1,.,TGCGCCAGCAGCCTCAACACTGAAGCTTTCTTT,CASSLNTEAFF
TRBJ1-6,.,TRBV7-2,.,TGTGCCAGCAGTCCGTCCTCGACAGATTATAATTCACCCCTCCACTTT,CASSPSSTDYNSPLHF
TRBJ2-7,.,TRBV18,TRBD1,TGTGCCAGCTCACCAAAAAAAACAGGGGGCTACGAGCAGTACTTC,CASSPKKTGGYEQYF
TRBJ1-3,.,TRBV10-3,TRBD1,TGTGCCATCAGTGAGGACAGGGTAGCTGGAAACACCATATATTTT,CAISEDRVAGNTIYF
TRBJ1-1,.,TRBV5-5,.,TGTGCCAGCAGCTTGAGGTCAGGGGAGTGGACTGAAGCTTTCTTT,CASSLRSGEWTEAFF
TRBJ2-3,.,TRBV5-1,TRBD2,TGCGCCAGCAGCTTGGCCGGGAACGGGGGGAACACAGATACGCAGTATTTT,CASSLAGNGGNTDTQYF
TRBJ2-7,.,TRBV19,TRBD1,TGTGCCAGTACGGGACAGGGAAAATACGAGCAGTACTTC,CASTGQGKYEQYF
TRBJ1-3,.,TRBV5-1,.,TGCGCCAGCAGCTTGGAGCAGGCGTCACATTTCTCTGGAAACACCATATATTTT,CASSLEQASHFSGNTIYF
TRBJ1-1,.,TRBV5-8,.,TGTGCCAGCAGTCGAGAGGGACTCATGAACACTGAAGCTTTCTTT,CASSREGLMNTEAFF
TRBJ1-5,.,TRBV5-5,.,TGTGCCAGCAGCTTGGCGGGGAGGTCCGATCAGCCCCAGCATTTT,CASSLAGRSDQPQHF
TRBJ2-1,.,TRBV28,.,TGTGCCAGTGACCTAGACTCCGGCGATGAGCAGTTCTTC,CASDLDSGDEQFF
TRBJ2-7,.,TRBV5-1,TRBD2,TGCGCCAGCAGCTTAGGGACTAGCGTGAACGAGCAGTACTTC,CASSLGTSVNEQYF
TRBJ2-7,.,TRBV19,TRBD1,TGTGCCAGTAGTAGAAGGGACAGCGACTACGAGCAGTACTTC,CASSRRDSDYEQYF
TRBJ2-1,.,TRBV12-3/TRBV12-4,TRBD2,TGTGCCAGCAGCCTGGGGGGGGTCGAGCAGTTCTTC,CASSLGGVEQFF
TRBJ2-5,.,TRBV6-2/TRBV6-3,.,TGTGCCAGCAGTTCGACGACTCAAGAGACCCAGTACTTC,CASSSTTQETQYF
TRBJ1-1,.,TRBV10-2,.,TGCGCCAGCAGAAAACAGGGGAACACTGAAGCTTTCTTT,CASRKQGNTEAFF
TRBJ2-7,.,TRBV11-1,.,TGTGCCAGCAGCTTAGTGACTGGTACCTACGAGCAGTACTTC,CASSLVTGTYEQYF
TRBJ1-6,.,TRBV19,.,TGTGCCAGTAGTATGTCGGGGGTGGATTCACCCCTCCACTTT,CASSMSGVDSPLHF
TRBJ2-5,.,TRBV27,TRBD1,TGTGCCAGCAGTGTACAGGGGGCAGAGACCCAGTACTTC,CASSVQGAETQYF
TRBJ1-4,.,TRBV9,.,TGTGCCAGCAGCCTGGGCGGGATGGCTAATGAAAAACTGTTTTTT,CASSLGGMANEKLFF
TRBJ1-3,.,TRBV29-1,.,TGCAGCGTTGAACGCGGGGAGGAAGGAAACACCATATATTTT,CSVERGEEGNTIYF
TRBJ2-3,.,TRBV11-3,TRBD1,TGTGCCAGCAGTCCCGGGACAGGGAGAAGCACAGATACGCAGTATTTT,CASSPGTGRSTDTQYF
TRBJ2-7,.,TRBV6-6,.,TGTGCCAGCAGTTACTCAGGGGCCCCTTACGAGCAGTACTTC,CASSYSGAPYEQYF
TRBJ2-7,.,TRBV6-2/TRBV6-3,TRBD1,TGTGCCAGCAGTCACGCCCGCCTCATGACAGGGAGAGTAAACGAGCAGTACTTC,CASSHARLMTGRVNEQYF
TRBJ2-1,.,TRBV5-1,TRBD2,TGCGCCAGCAGCTTGGGACTAGCGGGGGCCGCCTACAATGAGCAGTTCTTC,CASSLGLAGAAYNEQFF
TRBJ2-3,.,TRBV6-5,TRBD2,TGTGCCAGCAAGGGAGGGCGGGGAGGCTCAGATACGCAGTATTTT,CASKGGRGGSDTQYF
TRBJ2-2,.,TRBV5-6,.,TGTGCCAGCAGCTTGGCCGGACAGCCGACCGGGGAGCTGTTTTTT,CASSLAGQPTGELFF
TRBJ2-1,.,TRBV5-1,TRBD2,TGCGCCAGCAGCTCGGGGACTAGCGGACACAATGAGCAGTTCTTC,CASSSGTSGHNEQFF
TRBJ2-3,.,TRBV11-1,TRBD2,TGTGCCAGCAGCTTGAAGGCGGGGGGGTCAGATACGCAGTATTTT,CASSLKAGGSDTQYF
TRBJ1-5,.,TRBV19,.,TGTGCCAGTAGTACCGGGGGGGCCGAATATAAACCCCAGCATTTT,CASSTGGAEYKPQHF
TRBJ2-5,.,TRBV9,TRBD1,TGTGCCAGCAGCCCAGGGACAGGGCTTCAAGAGACCCAGTACTTC,CASSPGTGLQETQYF
TRBJ2-7,once,TRBV2,.,TGTGCCAGCAGTGAGACTCCGTATGGGCAGTACTTC,CASSETPYGQYF